A single sample is the source of the 10 T cell receptor beta chains below, sequenced in a study of blood T cell repertoires in COVID-19. Clones were sequenced by immunoSEQ multiplex PCR, and TCRdb holds only the in-frame ones, with some missing. This sample carries about 97,000 clones, about 90% of them seen once, and the ten largest clones take 2% to 2.5%. What was sequenced was peripheral blood. All receptors derive from a man aged 50 or older with active COVID-19.

Written as DNA, the CDR3 is TGTGCCAGCAGGTATAGGTGGGGAGACGGGGGCGAGCAGTACTTC. The encoded protein is CASRYRWGDGGEQYF. The chain links TRBV7-2 to TRBJ2-7, with D possibly TRBD2 on 6 matching bases. The germline CDR1 and CDR2 sequences are SGHTA and FQGNSA. The CDR3 totals 15 residues. Trimming took off 6 bases at V and 6 bases at J, with 21 bases between the two ends.

Here the CDR3 reads CASSRSRGGTLNNSPLHF. DNA of the CDR3: TGTGCCAGCAGTCGTTCTCGGGGTGGCACCCTTAATAATTCACCCCTCCACTTT. The chain joins TRBV6-6 to TRBJ1-6, with D unresolved. The V and J ends lost 5 bases and 5 bases respectively, with 22 bases between them. The CDR3 is 18 residues long. CDR1 and CDR2 (germline): MNHNY, SVGAGI (reference sequence).

This sequence joins TRBV12-5 and TRBJ2-1; TRBD2 matches 7 bases. V shed 4 bases and J 4 bases; nucleotides not matched to a gene: 4. The V gene's germline CDR1 is LGHNT and CDR2 FRNRAP. The CDR3 runs 14 residues. CDR3 DNA: TGTGCTAGTGGTTGGGGGGGACGGTACAATGAGCAGTTCTTC. This sequence encodes CASGWGGRYNEQFF.

The chain recombines TRBV4-2 with TRBJ1-2; TRBD1 might be the D (6 bases). The CDR3 has 15 amino acids. The V and J ends lost 0 bases and 1 base respectively, with 9 bases between them. Per the germline V gene, CDR1 is LGHNA and CDR2 is YNFKEQ. CDR3 residues: CASSQDHRVNYGYTF. CDR3 DNA sequence: TGTGCCAGCAGCCAAGATCACAGGGTTAACTATGGCTACACCTTC.

V is TRBV25-1 and J is TRBJ2-2, with 11 bases aligning to TRBD1. Per germline, CDR1 MGHDK and CDR2 SYGVNS. The CDR3 is made up of 16 amino acids. V lost 4 bases and J lost 6; bases outside the gene matches: 7. The CDR3 DNA reads TGTGCCAGCAGTGCCGCCGCGGGACAGGGGGCCGGGGAGCTGTTTTTT. Translation: CASSAAAGQGAGELFF.

This clone has only one observation. CDR3 DNA sequence: TGTGCTAGTGGTCCCCTCCGGTTTGGGACCCAGTACTTC. Translation gives CASGPLRFGTQYF. V gene TRBV12-5 combines with J gene TRBJ2-5; the D is unclear. CDR3 size: 13 residues. Deletions cut 5 bases from V and 7 bases from J, with 14 bases between. Germline V gene lookup returns CDR1 LGHNT and CDR2 FRNRAP.

The J gene is TRBJ1-5, the V gene TRBV7-9, with D perhaps matching TRBD1 (5 bases). Germline CDR1 SEHNR, CDR2 FQNEAQ (reference sequence). Trimming shortened V by 4 bases and J by 6 bases, and 16 bases separated the two germline ends. This CDR3 is built from 15 residues. CDR3 amino acids: CASSSGTLTGQPQHF. The DNA for the CDR3 is TGTGCCAGCAGCTCTGGGACTTTGACGGGTCAGCCCCAGCATTTT.

The DNA of the CDR3 is TGTGCCAGCTCACAAGCCTCCAGACAGGGGGGCACCGGGGAGCTGTTTTTT. Protein: CASSQASRQGGTGELFF. The chain combines TRBV18 with TRBJ2-2; 9 positions match TRBD1. This CDR3 comprises 17 residues. Germline V CDR1 and CDR2: KGHSH, LQKENI. Trimming removed 4 bases from V and 4 bases from J; junction bases left unmatched: 10.

The chain recombines TRBV27 with TRBJ1-6; 12 bases fit TRBD1. The CDR3 runs to 20 residues. CDR1 and CDR2 (germline): MNHEY, SMNVEV (reference sequence). Trimming at V came to 0 bases and at J to 2 bases, leaving 8 bases not matched to a gene. CDR3 sequence: CASSLSAGTGGRTYNSPLHF. CDR3 DNA sequence: TGTGCCAGCAGTTTATCGGCGGGGACAGGGGGCAGGACCTATAATTCACCCCTCCACTTT.

The J gene is TRBJ2-2, the V gene TRBV15; D gene unclear. Germline-derived CDR1 and CDR2 are LNHNV and YYDKDF (reference sequence). V was shortened by 0 bases and J by 4 bases, with 6 bases between the two germline ends. This CDR3 is built from 14 residues. In DNA form, the CDR3 reads TGTGCCACCAGCAGAGATTCTGTCACCGGGGAGCTGTTTTTT. This encodes CATSRDSVTGELFF.